This passage covers 28 T cell receptor beta chains from one sample sequenced in a study of cytomegalovirus exposure and HLA in healthy donors. The PCR had 60 Vbeta and 13 Jbeta primers. Assay: immunoSEQ multiplex PCR; the TCRdb copy retains only in-frame clones and omits some. The sample has 200,000 to 250,000 clones, about 78% seen once. The specimen sequenced was PBMCs. These receptors were collected from a male donor in good health and CMV-seronegative.

This clone came up once. The chain uses TRBV18 and TRBJ2-2; TRBD1 matches at 9 bases. This CDR3 is 15 amino acids long. With 3 bases clipped from V and 7 bases from J, the junction kept 6 bases outside the gene matches. The germline V gene encodes CDR1 KGHSH and CDR2 LQKENI. The CDR3 here is CASSPRDRDHGELFF. CDR3 nucleotides: TGTGCCAGCTCACCCCGGGACAGGGATCACGGGGAGCTGTTTTTT.

The V call is TRBV5-1, the J call TRBJ2-3; a possible D gene is TRBD2 (6 bases). The CDR3 spans 14 residues. The germline V gene has CDR1 SGHRS and CDR2 YFSETQ. V was clipped by 4 bases and J by 3 bases, with 12 bases between them. DNA for the CDR3: TGCGCCAGCAGCCCTGGGGGGATAACAGATACGCAGTATTTT. It yields the protein CASSPGGITDTQYF.

CDR3 residues: CASSLDPSGIYEQYF. The DNA of the CDR3 is TGTGCCAGCAGCTTAGACCCTAGCGGGATCTACGAGCAGTACTTC. The V call is TRBV11-2, the J call TRBJ2-7; TRBD2 matches at 9 bases. The CDR3 runs to 15 residues. V lost 0 bases and J lost 3; bases outside the gene matches: 3. The germline V gene encodes CDR1 SGHAT and CDR2 FQNNGV.

This clone was counted only a few times. The V and J genes are TRBV9 and TRBJ1-1; D may be TRBD1 (5 bases). The CDR3 has 16 amino acids. The V and J ends lost 0 bases and 7 bases respectively, with 19 bases between them. Germline CDR1 SGDLS, CDR2 YYNGEE. The CDR3 sequence: CASSVELDTFTNEAFF. Written as DNA, the CDR3 is TGTGCCAGCAGCGTAGAATTGGACACCTTTACGAATGAAGCTTTCTTT.

The genes are TRBV7-3 and TRBJ2-1; 7 bases fit TRBD1. Germline CDR1 and CDR2: SGHTA and FQGTGA. Trimming at V came to 4 bases and at J to 0 bases, leaving 6 bases not matched to a gene. This CDR3 is 16 amino acids long. The DNA for the CDR3 is TGTGCCAGCAGCTCACAAACAGGGGCCTCCTACAATGAGCAGTTCTTC. Protein sequence: CASSSQTGASYNEQFF.

This sequence joins TRBV28 and TRBJ1-2, with 9 bases identical to TRBD1. Losses at the gene ends were 4 bases for V and 3 bases for J; bases not matched to a gene: 3. Germline CDR1 is MDHEN and CDR2 is SYDVKM. This CDR3 is 14 amino acids long. CDR3: CASSYRGRHYGYTF. CDR3 in DNA: TGTGCCAGCAGTTACAGGGGGCGTCACTATGGCTACACCTTC.

This clone was counted between two and nine times. V gene TRBV6-1 combines with J gene TRBJ2-7; 8 nucleotides line up with TRBD1. CDR1 and CDR2 from the germline V gene are MNHNS and SASEGT. After removal of 2 bases from V and 5 bases from J, the junction contained 5 bases not matched to a gene. CDR3 length: 14 amino acids. The CDR3 DNA reads as TGTGCCAGCAGTGAACTGACAGGGGTGAACGAGCAGTACTTC. Translating gives CASSELTGVNEQYF.

V usage is TRBV28 and J usage is TRBJ1-3; D unclear. This CDR3 is built from 14 residues. Germline CDR1 is MDHEN and CDR2 is SYDVKM. V lost 8 bases to trimming and J lost 4 bases, with 15 bases between them. As DNA, the CDR3 is TGTGCCAGCCGACCTGGGTTAGCCGGAAACACCATATATTTT. The encoded protein is CASRPGLAGNTIYF.

This chain uses TRBV19 with TRBJ2-1, with 12 bases that match TRBD2. Germline CDR1 and CDR2: LNHDA and SQIVND (reference sequence). The CDR3 sequence is 15 residues long. The junction had 4 bases not matched to a gene; V was cut back by 6 bases and J by 4 bases. This CDR3 reads CASRTGTSGYNEQFF. CDR3 DNA sequence: TGTGCCAGTAGAACCGGGACTAGCGGGTACAATGAGCAGTTCTTC.

The sample holds a few counts of this clone. The chain joins TRBV20-1 to TRBJ1-2, with D perhaps matching TRBD1 (5 bases). V lost 7 bases and J 14 bases, leaving 11 bases between the germline ends. In germline, CDR1 is DFQATT, CDR2 SNEGSKA (reference sequence). The CDR3 is 8 amino acids. CDR3 sequence reads: CSVDTGTF. The CDR3 nucleotides are TGCAGTGTCGATACAGGAACCTTC.

The chain is built from TRBV7-9 and TRBJ2-4; D ambiguous. Trimming took off 3 bases at V and 0 bases at J, with 9 bases between the two ends. CDR1 SEHNR and CDR2 FQNEAQ come from the germline V gene (reference sequence). The CDR3 is 15 amino acids. The CDR3 DNA sequence: TGTGCCAGCAGCTTGACTCCGCTAGCCAAAAACATTCAGTACTTC. The encoded protein is CASSLTPLAKNIQYF.

The chain employs TRBV7-9 and TRBJ2-5; D remains unclear. The last part of the DNA fits TRBJ2-7 better; the J call may be wrong. This CDR3 region has 14 residues. Germline V lookup: CDR1 SEHNR, CDR2 FQNEAQ (reference sequence). The CDR3 DNA is TGTGCCAGCAGCTTAGACGCAGACTCCTACGAGCAGTACTTC. This encodes CASSLDADSYEQYF.

There are a few counts of this clone. The chain is built from TRBV6-5 and TRBJ2-2; tentative D call: TRBD1 (6 bases). Trimming stripped 2 bases from V and 4 bases from J, with 11 bases between. CDR1 and CDR2 (germline): MNHEY, SVGAGI. The CDR3 runs 15 residues. In nucleotides, the CDR3 is TGTGCCAGCAGTTACGGGACACTAATCACCGGGGAGCTGTTTTTT. Residues: CASSYGTLITGELFF.

This clone has just a few counts. The chain couples TRBV10-1 to TRBJ2-5; D is possibly TRBD2 (6 bases). Germline V gives CDR1 WNHNN, CDR2 SYGVQD (reference sequence). The CDR3 is 13 amino acids. V lost 3 bases and J lost 5, with 10 bases in between. DNA for the CDR3: TGCGCCAGCAGTGAAGGCGGGAAGGAGACCCAGTACTTC. Encoded protein: CASSEGGKETQYF.

This clone was seen once. The J gene is TRBJ1-6, the V gene TRBV7-6; D not resolved. CDR3 length: 14 residues. Germline assignment: CDR1 SGHVS and CDR2 FNYEAQ. Trimming removed 8 bases at V and 7 bases at J, with 15 bases between. The CDR3, as DNA: TGTGCCAGCGCCACAGTCAGCGGAAATTCACCCCTCCACTTT. Translating gives CASATVSGNSPLHF. The full variable domain, with the rest looked up from reference TRBV7-6 and TRBJ1-6, is GAGVSQSPRYKVTKRGQDVALRCDPISGHVSLYWYRQALGQGPEFLTYFNYEAQQDKSGLPNDRFSAERPEGSISTLTIQRTEQRDSAMYRCASATVSGNSPLHFGNGTRLTVT.

The V gene is TRBV19, the J gene TRBJ1-2; D is unresolved. The V and J ends lost 3 bases and 1 base respectively, with 12 bases between them. This CDR3 has 15 amino acids. Germline V gene lookup returns CDR1 LNHDA and CDR2 SQIVND (reference sequence). CDR3 residues: CASSMVQDFNYGYTF. For the CDR3, the DNA is TGTGCCAGTAGTATGGTCCAGGATTTTAACTATGGCTACACCTTC.

The rearrangement joins TRBV7-9 to TRBJ2-1, with TRBD1 identical over 7 bases. The CDR3 is 15 residues long. The trim removed 5 bases at V and 6 bases at J, leaving 10 bases unmatched. Germline V gene lookup returns CDR1 SEHNR and CDR2 FQNEAQ (reference sequence). The CDR3 protein is CASSLRTGPGNEQFF. In DNA form, the CDR3 reads TGTGCCAGCAGCCTAAGGACAGGACCGGGCAATGAGCAGTTCTTC.

The V call is TRBV7-3, the J call TRBJ1-2; maybe TRBD1 (6 bases). Trimming took off 0 bases at V and 6 bases at J, with 11 bases between the two ends. This CDR3 comprises 14 residues. Germline CDR1 and CDR2: SGHTA and FQGTGA. As DNA, the CDR3 is TGTGCCAGCAGCTTAACCGGCAGGGGCAATGGCTACACCTTC. Protein product: CASSLTGRGNGYTF.

This clone was recorded only once. The chain combines TRBV11-1 with TRBJ2-7; 8 nucleotides match TRBD1. Germline CDR1 SGHAT, CDR2 FQDESV (reference sequence). The CDR3 has 14 residues. The J segment lost 7 bases and the V segment lost 1 base, leaving 6 bases of the junction unmatched. The DNA for the CDR3 is TGTGCCAGCAGCTTAGGGACAGGGCCGCGGGAGCAGTACTTC. Protein sequence: CASSLGTGPREQYF.

The chain couples TRBV7-3 to TRBJ2-1; D may be TRBD2 (7 bases). Germline V lookup: CDR1 SGHTA, CDR2 FQGTGA. The V gene lost 5 bases and the J gene lost 10 bases, with 15 bases spanning the gap. This CDR3 comprises 13 residues. DNA for the CDR3: TGTGCCAGCAGCCCGATCGGGGGGCCGGAGCAGTTCTTC. Protein sequence: CASSPIGGPEQFF.

For the CDR3, the DNA is TGTGCCAGCTCACCAGCTAGCGGCGGAGTGTACGAGCAGTACTTC. Protein product: CASSPASGGVYEQYF. J is TRBJ2-7 and V is TRBV18, with 7 nucleotides matching TRBD2. The trim removed 2 bases at V and 4 bases at J, leaving 8 bases unmatched. There are 15 residues in the CDR3. Germline assignment: CDR1 KGHSH and CDR2 LQKENI.

This sequence joins TRBV20-1 and TRBJ1-2; 8 bases map to TRBD1. CDR1 is DFQATT, CDR2 SNEGSKA, per germline (reference sequence). V shed 6 bases and J 8 bases; nucleotides not matched to a gene: 5. CDR3 length equals 11 residues. The CDR3 sequence is CSAKQGGGYTF. In DNA form, the CDR3 reads TGCAGTGCAAAACAGGGGGGAGGCTACACCTTC.

V is TRBV9 and J is TRBJ2-7, with 10 positions matching TRBD2. Germline V lookup: CDR1 SGDLS, CDR2 YYNGEE. The CDR3 contains 14 residues. V shed 4 bases, J shed 2 bases, and the junction held 3 bases outside the gene matches. The CDR3 protein is CASSRTSGPYEQYF. As DNA, the CDR3 is TGTGCCAGCAGCAGGACTAGCGGTCCCTACGAGCAGTACTTC.

This chain connects TRBV27 to TRBJ2-7; no firm D call. CDR3 size: 16 residues. Germline V lookup: CDR1 MNHEY, CDR2 SMNVEV (reference sequence). Trimming cost V 4 bases and J 3 bases, with 19 bases left between them. CDR3 sequence: CASSSALSSVYYEQYF. CDR3 sequence (DNA): TGTGCCAGCAGTTCTGCCCTGAGCAGCGTTTACTACGAGCAGTACTTC.

The chain recombines TRBV6-5 with TRBJ2-7, with 9 bases that match TRBD2. Germline-derived CDR1 and CDR2 are MNHEY and SVGAGI. The CDR3 has 15 residues. With 0 bases clipped from V and 5 bases from J, the junction kept 5 bases outside the gene matches. CDR3 nucleotides: TGTGCCAGCAGTTACTCGGCTAGCGGGAACAACGAGCAGTACTTC. Protein sequence: CASSYSASGNNEQYF.

The rearrangement uses TRBV6-5 and TRBJ1-3; D remains ambiguous. With 2 bases removed from V and 2 bases from J, the gap between germline ends came to 4 bases. CDR3 size: 13 residues. Per the germline V gene, CDR1 is MNHEY and CDR2 is SVGAGI. CDR3 sequence: CASSYQAGNTIYF. The CDR3 DNA sequence: TGTGCCAGCAGTTACCAGGCTGGAAACACCATATATTTT.

This clone was observed a few times. The J gene is TRBJ2-5, the V gene TRBV14; D is uncertain. Judging by the DNA end, TRBJ2-7 fits better; the J call may be wrong. Looked up from germline, CDR1 is SGHDN and CDR2 is FVKESK. This CDR3 has 15 amino acids. CDR3 sequence reads: CASSLAEALPYEQYF. Here the CDR3 DNA reads TGTGCCAGCAGCCTTGCGGAAGCGTTGCCCTACGAGCAGTACTTC.

The chain employs TRBV6-5 and TRBJ2-3; possibly TRBD1 for D (5 bases). Trimming shortened V by 6 bases and J by 2 bases, and 12 bases separated the two germline ends. CDR3 length: 14 residues. The germline gives CDR1 MNHEY, CDR2 SVGAGI. The CDR3 region has the DNA TGTGCCAGCAGCCCCTACAGGACCACAGATACGCAGTATTTT. Protein product: CASSPYRTTDTQYF.